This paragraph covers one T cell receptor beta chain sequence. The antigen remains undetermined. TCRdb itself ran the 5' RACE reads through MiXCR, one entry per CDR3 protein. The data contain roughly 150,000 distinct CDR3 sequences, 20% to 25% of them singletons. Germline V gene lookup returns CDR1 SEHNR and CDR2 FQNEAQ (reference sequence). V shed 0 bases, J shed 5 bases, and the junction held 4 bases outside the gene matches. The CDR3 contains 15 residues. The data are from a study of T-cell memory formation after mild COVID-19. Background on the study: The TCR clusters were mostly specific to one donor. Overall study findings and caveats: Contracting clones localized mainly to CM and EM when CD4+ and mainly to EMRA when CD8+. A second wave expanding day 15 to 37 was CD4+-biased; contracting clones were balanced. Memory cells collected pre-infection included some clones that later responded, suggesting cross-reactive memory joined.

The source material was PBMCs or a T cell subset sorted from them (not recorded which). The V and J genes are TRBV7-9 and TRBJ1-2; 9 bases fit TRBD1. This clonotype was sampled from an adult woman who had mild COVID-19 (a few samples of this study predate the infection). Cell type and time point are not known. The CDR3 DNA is TGTGCCAGCAGCTTAGCTGGGACAGGGCCTTATGGCTACACCTTC. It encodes CASSLAGTGPYGYTF.